The TCR beta chain described here comes from a study of metastatic and nonmetastatic thyroid tumors. Regarding the study as a whole: Malignant thyroid tumors reportedly exceeded benign nodules significantly in TCR beta diversity, with the difference appearing in blood and tumor.

At least ten counts were recorded for this clone. Its matching antigen is unknown. TCRdb re-called the PCR reads with MiXCR. The sample has about 40,000 clones; roughly 11% are singletons. The CDR3 is 13 amino acids. The V gene lost 2 bases and the J gene lost 6 bases, with 10 bases spanning the gap. The V gene's germline CDR1 is GTSNPN and CDR2 SVGIG (reference sequence). No patient had received any treatment before thyroid surgery. The sequenced material came from blood. The chain has TRBV30 and TRBJ2-2; possible D gene TRBD1, 5 bases. This clonotype was obtained from a female donor with papillary thyroid cancer or a benign thyroid nodule (not recorded which). Some clones in this sample may be carry-over from other donors' samples. The CDR3 coding sequence is TGTGCCTGGAGTTGGGTACAGGCCGGGGAGCTGTTTTTT. Translated, it gives CAWSWVQAGELFF.